The source of this TCR beta chain is a study of PD-L1 blockade in urothelial cancer. The assay was immunoSEQ multiplex PCR, and TCRdb's table has in-frame clones only and misses some. The sample contains roughly 56,000 clones, around 84% of which appear only once. Time point given: pretreatment peripheral blood. The J segment lost 3 bases and the V segment lost 7 bases, leaving 18 bases of the junction unmatched. The germline V gene encodes CDR1 LGHNT and CDR2 FRNRAP. This CDR3 region has 18 residues. The TCR sequence derives from a man aged 60 to 69 with urothelial cancer. Here the sequenced sample was PBMCs, taken around atezolizumab (anti-PD-L1) treatment. This rearrangement joins TRBV12-5 to TRBJ1-5, with 7 bases identical to TRBD1. The CDR3 nucleotides are TGTGCTAGTGCTTGGACAGGTTGGAGCATCGGCGACAATCAGCCCCAGCATTTT. Its translation: CASAWTGWSIGDNQPQHF.